This T cell receptor (beta chain) was captured by sequencing in a study of T cell responses to AZD1222 COVID-19 vaccine. Across the whole study: Researchers grouped second doses given at about 4 or about 12 weeks into one pool.

The V gene's germline CDR1 is SGHTA and CDR2 FQGNSA. Deletions cut 3 bases from V and 3 bases from J, with 6 bases between. The CDR3 loop spans 13 amino acids. Method: immunoSEQ multiplex PCR; TCRdb's copy keeps in-frame clones and lacks some. The sample has over 150,000 clones; approximately 86% are singletons. For this clone: Antigen unknown.

Notes on the study in general: With two AZD1222 doses given, Spike-specific TCR breadth and depth both rose. Every sample of the repertoires postdated the peak T cell response.

This rearrangement joins TRBV7-2 to TRBJ2-1, with D hard to call. This sequence was found in an adult in good health. The sequences come from peripheral blood, collected on day 0 of AZD1222 vaccination. The CDR3 spells CASSFSDYNEQFF. As DNA, the CDR3 is TGTGCCAGCAGCTTCTCAGACTACAATGAGCAGTTCTTC.